This TCR beta chain stems from a study of cytomegalovirus exposure and HLA in healthy donors. Study conclusions and caveats: Rarity held for most TCR sequences, but there were some public TCRs that occurred in many donors. Earlier analysis found most TCR beta V segments productive about 90% or about 30% of the time. Apparent HLA restriction characterized most CMV-associated TCR beta chains in a later analysis.

Among the donors, all were healthy bone marrow donors. With respect to this clone: The antigen remains undetermined.

Both 60 Vbeta primers and 13 Jbeta primers went into the PCR. Only in-frame clones appear in the TCRdb table, and some are missing; sequencing was by immunoSEQ multiplex PCR. The sample includes about 160,000 clones, roughly four fifths of them seen just once. The sequenced sample was PBMCs. The source of this sequence is a man aged 45-65 years in good health and CMV-seropositive.

CDR3 loop: CASSIGPEGSNEKLFF. The CDR3 DNA is TGTGCCAGTAGTATAGGTCCGGAGGGGTCTAATGAAAAACTGTTTTTT. This sequence joins TRBV19 and TRBJ1-4; D possibly corresponds to TRBD1 (5 bases). Germline CDR1 and CDR2: LNHDA and SQIVND (reference sequence). The V and J ends lost 1 base and 3 bases respectively, with 12 bases between them. This CDR3 is built from 16 residues.